The 15 T cell receptor beta chains below were found in one sample sequenced in a study of CD8 T cells in Susac syndrome. RNA, at about 0.45 to 1 ug, was reverse transcribed with random hexamers. TCRdb redid the calling of the immunoSEQ multiplex PCR reads with MiXCR, one entry per CDR3 protein. The repertoire includes approximately 210,000 distinct CDR3 sequences, about 94% of them detected once, and over 0.15% sits in the top ten. The specimen was CD4+ T cells from PBMCs. All receptors derive from a human donor with Susac syndrome.

This sequence joins TRBV27 and TRBJ2-1, with D possibly being TRBD1 or TRBD2 (5 bases each). The CDR3 is 15 amino acids. V lost 6 bases and J 9 bases, leaving 21 bases between the germline ends. From germline, CDR1 is MNHEY and CDR2 SMNVEV (reference sequence). The DNA for the CDR3 is TGTGCCAGCAGCCAAGACCAACCAGGGAGCCGTGAGCAGTTCTTC. It codes for CASSQDQPGSREQFF.

The chain employs TRBV30 and TRBJ1-4, with 12 positions matching TRBD1. This CDR3 is built from 15 residues. V shed 1 base, J shed 8 bases, and the junction held 5 bases outside the gene matches. CDR1 is GTSNPN and CDR2 is SVGIG in the germline V gene (reference sequence). The CDR3 loop is CAWSETGTGGEKLFF. In nucleotides, the CDR3 is TGTGCCTGGAGTGAGACCGGGACAGGGGGCGAAAAACTGTTTTTT. The entire variable domain, with the rest obtained from reference TRBV30 and TRBJ1-4, is as follows: SQTIHQWPATLVQPVGSPLSLECTVEGTSNPNLYWYRQAAGRGLQLLFYSVGIGQISSEVPQNLSASRPQDRQFILSSKKLLLSDSGFYLCAWSETGTGGEKLFFGSGTQLSVL.

The chain links TRBV20-1 to TRBJ1-2, with D maybe TRBD1 (5 bases). Germline assignment: CDR1 DFQATT and CDR2 SNEGSKA (reference sequence). Trimming took off 2 bases at V and 2 bases at J, with 12 bases between the two ends. The CDR3 is 14 residues long. The CDR3, as DNA: TGCAGTGCTAGAATTCCGGGGGTCAACTATGGCTACACCTTC. Its translation: CSARIPGVNYGYTF.

J is TRBJ1-1 and V is TRBV12-5, with a weak D call TRBD1 (5 bases). The CDR3 loop spans 14 amino acids. The V gene's germline CDR1 is LGHNT and CDR2 FRNRAP. V lost 4 bases and J lost 6, with 15 bases in between. The CDR3 is CASGSPGRGAEAFF. The CDR3 coding sequence is TGTGCTAGTGGTTCCCCGGGGAGGGGAGCTGAAGCTTTCTTT. Complete variable domain (other parts from reference TRBV12-5 and TRBJ1-1): DARVTQTPRHKVTEMGQEVTMRCQPILGHNTVFWYRQTMMQGLELLAYFRNRAPLDDSGMPKDRFSAEMPDATLATLKIQPSEPRDSAVYFCASGSPGRGAEAFFGQGTRLTVV.

The chain carries TRBV9 and TRBJ2-1; no firm D call. V dropped 4 bases and J dropped 2 bases, with 4 bases sitting between them. The CDR3 totals 12 residues. Germline CDR1 is SGDLS and CDR2 is YYNGEE. The CDR3 is CASSLTYNEQFF. The CDR3 coding sequence is TGTGCCAGCAGCCTGACCTACAATGAGCAGTTCTTC.

This chain joins TRBV5-1 and TRBJ1-1; TRBD1 matches 9 bases. The trim removed 7 bases at V and 0 bases at J, leaving 4 bases unmatched. Germline CDR1 reads SGHRS; CDR2 reads YFSETQ. The CDR3 extends over 14 amino acids. The CDR3 loop reads CASGGQGVNTEAFF. In DNA form, the CDR3 reads TGCGCCAGCGGGGGACAGGGTGTGAACACTGAAGCTTTCTTT.

This rearrangement joins TRBV28 to TRBJ2-7, with 10 bases that match TRBD1. The CDR3 has 15 amino acids. Germline lookup yields CDR1 MDHEN and CDR2 SYDVKM. V was clipped by 7 bases and J by 2 bases; unmatched bases: 8. The CDR3 nucleotides are TGTGCCAGCACCCAGAGGGGACAGGGGACCTACGAGCAGTACTTC. Translating gives CASTQRGQGTYEQYF.

The V and J genes are TRBV7-2 and TRBJ2-5; tentative D call: TRBD2 (6 bases). Germline CDR1 reads SGHTA; CDR2 reads FQGNSA. This CDR3 has 15 amino acids. V lost 4 bases and J lost 2, with 14 bases in between. In DNA, the CDR3 is TGTGCCAGCAGCTCGCTGGGGGGTTTTCAAGAGACCCAGTACTTC. Translation gives CASSSLGGFQETQYF.

The rearrangement uses TRBV18 and TRBJ1-2; 7 bases fit TRBD1. The CDR3 consists of 17 residues. CDR1 is KGHSH, CDR2 LQKENI, per germline. V gave up 4 bases and J gave up 4 bases; unmatched junction bases: 15. The CDR3 here is CASSQDARGPGAYGYTF. CDR3 DNA sequence: TGTGCCAGCTCACAGGACGCGAGGGGGCCGGGGGCCTATGGCTACACCTTC.

The chain recombines TRBV19 with TRBJ1-1; D is unresolved. Per germline, CDR1 LNHDA and CDR2 SQIVND (reference sequence). The CDR3 totals 15 residues. Trimming stripped 3 bases from V and 0 bases from J, with 11 bases between. In nucleotides, the CDR3 is TGTGCCAGTAGTATCCAAGCAGGTTTGAACACTGAAGCTTTCTTT. It yields the protein CASSIQAGLNTEAFF.

This chain uses TRBV11-2 with TRBJ2-1; D possibly corresponds to TRBD2 (7 bases). From germline, CDR1 is SGHAT and CDR2 FQNNGV. V was trimmed by 5 bases and J by 7 bases, leaving 24 bases between them. This CDR3 is built from 17 residues. In nucleotides, the CDR3 is TGTGCCAGCAGCCGGGGTTGGGGAGGGGGATCAAATAATGAGCAGTTCTTC. Its protein is CASSRGWGGGSNNEQFF.

The J gene is TRBJ1-6, the V gene TRBV25-1; TRBD1 agrees at 8 bases. CDR3 length equals 14 residues. J gave up 4 bases and V 7 bases, and 3 bases lay outside the gene matches. Germline CDR1 MGHDK, CDR2 SYGVNS. CDR3 sequence reads: CASMGQAYNSPLHF. Here the CDR3 DNA reads TGTGCCAGCATGGGACAGGCTTATAATTCACCCCTCCACTTT.

A single count supports this clonotype. The J gene is TRBJ2-7, the V gene TRBV3-1; 7 positions match TRBD2. The CDR3 is made up of 13 amino acids. The germline gives CDR1 LGHDT, CDR2 YNNKEL (reference sequence). V was clipped by 6 bases and J by 0 bases; unmatched bases: 2. CDR3 sequence: CASRLASSYEQYF. The CDR3, as DNA: TGTGCCAGCAGACTAGCGAGCTCCTACGAGCAGTACTTC.

The chain carries TRBV6-5 and TRBJ2-7, with TRBD1 matching over 7 bases. There are 15 residues in the CDR3. Per the germline V gene, CDR1 is MNHEY and CDR2 is SVGAGI. The V segment lost 5 bases and the J segment 6 bases; nucleotides outside the gene matches: 13. The DNA of the CDR3 is TGTGCCAGCAGTACCACCGGGACAGTCACCCCCGAGCAGTACTTC. Translated, it gives CASSTTGTVTPEQYF.

The chain is built from TRBV20-1 and TRBJ1-5; no clear D. The CDR3 extends over 14 amino acids. From germline, CDR1 is DFQATT and CDR2 SNEGSKA (reference sequence). Trimming took off 2 bases at V and 6 bases at J, with 14 bases between the two ends. This CDR3 is CSARLGPRGQPQHF. CDR3 DNA: TGCAGTGCTAGATTGGGCCCCAGAGGTCAGCCCCAGCATTTT.